Below are 21 T cell receptor beta chains sequenced from a single sample in a study of relationships among human T cell subsets. TCR alpha and beta CDR3s were amplified from mRNA by semiquantitative ARM-PCR. In ARM-PCR, communal superprimers followed tagged nested gene-specific primers for exponential amplification. MiXCR, run by TCRdb on the multiplex PCR reads, gives a single entry per CDR3 protein. Of approximately 15,000 distinct CDR3 sequences in the sample, roughly 60% were seen once. Regulatory T cells were selected from positively selected CD4+ cells using anti-CD25 beads. Sequenced sample: Tregs sorted from blood. The receptors were sampled from a man aged 40-49 years in good health.

This chain connects TRBV10-1 to TRBJ2-3; D ambiguous. V was clipped by 2 bases and J by 4 bases, with 7 bases between them. Germline CDR1 is WNHNN and CDR2 is SYGVQD (reference sequence). CDR3 size: 13 residues. CDR3 region: CASSERSSDTQYF. CDR3 DNA: TGCGCCAGCAGTGAGAGGTCCTCAGATACGCAGTATTTT.

This chain uses TRBV28 with TRBJ2-3, with TRBD2 matching 9 bases. The CDR3 length is 13 residues. The germline CDR1 and CDR2 sequences are MDHEN and SYDVKM. CDR3 in DNA: TGTGCGATACCCGGGACTAGCAGGGATACGCAGTATTTT. Translating gives CAIPGTSRDTQYF.

This clonotype was recorded once. This CDR3 reads CSAHTLAGYSYEQYF. The CDR3 DNA follows: TGCAGTGCTCACACGCTAGCGGGATATTCCTACGAGCAGTACTTC. The chain uses TRBV20-1 and TRBJ2-7, with TRBD2 identical over 9 bases. The CDR3 loop spans 15 amino acids. After removal of 5 bases from V and 1 base from J, the junction contained 9 bases not matched to a gene. Germline V gene data show CDR1 as DFQATT and CDR2 as SNEGSKA (reference sequence).

The genes are TRBV28 and TRBJ1-1; D unclear. The CDR3 sequence is 14 residues long. Trimming removed 2 bases from V and 2 bases from J, with 9 bases in between. Germline V gene sequence: CDR1 MDHEN, CDR2 SYDVKM. CDR3 DNA: TGTGCCAGCAGTTTAAAGCAAATAAACACTGAAGCTTTCTTT. The encoded protein is CASSLKQINTEAFF.

The V gene is TRBV5-1, the J gene TRBJ2-7; D ambiguous. CDR3 length: 14 amino acids. The germline V gene has CDR1 SGHRS and CDR2 YFSETQ. The V gene lost 5 bases and the J gene lost 5 bases, with 17 bases spanning the gap. The CDR3 loop is CASSRTPSVDEQYF. The CDR3 coding sequence is TGCGCCAGCAGTAGGACCCCTTCCGTAGACGAGCAGTACTTC.

The chain uses TRBV27 and TRBJ2-1, with 11 bases identical to TRBD2. Per the germline V gene, CDR1 is MNHEY and CDR2 is SMNVEV (reference sequence). The CDR3 contains 16 residues. The V and J ends lost 2 bases and 8 bases, in that order; junction bases with no gene match: 8. CDR3 bases: TGTGCCAGCAGTTTAAAGTGGCTAGCGGGGGGCCATGAGCAGTTCTTC. Translation gives CASSLKWLAGGHEQFF.

The CDR3 here is CASSLDGAAEAFF. In DNA, the CDR3 is TGTGCCAGCAGCTTAGACGGGGCTGCTGAAGCTTTCTTT. The chain joins TRBV11-3 to TRBJ1-1; weak D call: TRBD1 (5 bases). Trimming shortened V by 0 bases and J by 6 bases, and 8 bases separated the two germline ends. CDR1 is SGHNT and CDR2 is YENEEA in the germline V gene. This CDR3 contains 13 residues.

The rearrangement links TRBV30 to TRBJ1-1, with D hard to call. Germline V gene lookup returns CDR1 GTSNPN and CDR2 SVGIG (reference sequence). This CDR3 contains 11 residues. The V and J ends lost 4 bases and 7 bases respectively, with 10 bases between them. The DNA for the CDR3 is TGTGCCTGGAACAGTAATAATGAAGCTTTCTTT. Translating gives CAWNSNNEAFF.

The table lists this clonotype with a few counts. The CDR3 sequence: CASSLRVGRADTQYF. CDR3 DNA: TGTGCCAGCAGTCTAAGAGTGGGACGCGCAGATACGCAGTATTTT. The rearrangement links TRBV7-9 to TRBJ2-3; D possibly matches TRBD1 or TRBD2 (5 bases each). V lost 6 bases and J lost 4, with 17 bases in between. The CDR3 contains 15 residues. Germline V CDR1 and CDR2: SEHNR, FQNEAQ (reference sequence).

The V call is TRBV12-3 or TRBV12-4, the J call TRBJ2-5; 12 bases are a match to TRBD1. J gave up 4 bases and V 1 base, and 4 bases lay outside the gene matches. The CDR3 totals 16 residues. The CDR3 DNA sequence: TGTGCCAGCAGTTTAGGGGGACAGGGGGCCCGAGAGACCCAGTACTTC. Its translation: CASSLGGQGARETQYF.

The chain uses TRBV27 and TRBJ2-3; 9 nucleotides agree with TRBD2. V was clipped by 1 base and J by 7 bases; unmatched bases: 9. The CDR3 totals 16 residues. CDR1 is MNHEY and CDR2 is SMNVEV in the germline V gene (reference sequence). Here the CDR3 reads CASSLLGVAGDHTQYF. The DNA of the CDR3 is TGTGCCAGCAGTTTATTAGGCGTAGCGGGAGATCATACGCAGTATTTT.

J is TRBJ2-1 and V is TRBV28, with D perhaps TRBD2 (5 bases). Germline V gene sequence: CDR1 MDHEN, CDR2 SYDVKM. V dropped 4 bases and J dropped 5 bases, with 18 bases sitting between them. The CDR3 covers 16 residues. The CDR3 sequence: CASSSPFTSTHNEQFF. CDR3 in DNA: TGTGCCAGCAGTTCCCCCTTCACTAGTACTCACAATGAGCAGTTCTTC.

The chain employs TRBV4-2 and TRBJ2-3; no clear D gene. V shed 0 bases and J shed 5 bases, with 12 bases lying between them. CDR1 and CDR2 from the germline V gene are LGHNA and YNFKEQ. CDR3 size: 15 residues. The DNA for the CDR3 is TGTGCCAGCAGCCAAGATCAGCATAGTAGAGATACGCAGTATTTT. Its translation is CASSQDQHSRDTQYF.

This clonotype is deemed medium-sized. One end of the junction is discordant with germline, which a read error may explain. The genes are TRBV7-7 and TRBJ2-7; no clear D gene. CDR1 is SSHAT, CDR2 FNYEAQ, per germline (reference sequence). The CDR3 length is 16 residues. CDR3 amino acids: CASSLWPVKLSYEQYF. For the CDR3, the DNA is TGTGCTAGCAGCCTATGGCCAGTCAAGCTATCCTACGAGCAGTACTTC.

The gene calls are TRBV3-1 and TRBJ1-2; D is uncertain. The CDR3 runs 11 residues. Germline assignment: CDR1 LGHDT and CDR2 YNNKEL (reference sequence). Trimming removed 1 base at V and 10 bases at J, with 7 bases between. The CDR3 DNA reads TGTGCCAGCAGCCAAGGCACAGTCTACACCTTC. This codes for CASSQGTVYTF.

V gene TRBV7-4 combines with J gene TRBJ2-7; D not resolved. V lost 8 bases and J lost 3, with 11 bases in between. Looked up from germline, CDR1 is SGHVT and CDR2 is SQSDAQ. The CDR3 contains 12 residues. CDR3 protein: CASQKTVYEQYF. DNA of the CDR3: TGTGCCAGCCAAAAGACCGTCTACGAGCAGTACTTC. Full variable domain (outside the CDR3, taken from reference TRBV7-4 and TRBJ2-7): GAGVSQSPRYKVAKRGRDVALRCDSISGHVTLYWYRQTLGQGSEVLTYSQSDAQRDKSGRPSGRFSAERPERSVSTLKIQRTEQGDSAVYLCASQKTVYEQYFGPGTRLTVT.

This clonotype was counted a few times. This chain links TRBV11-2 with TRBJ1-2, with D possibly matching TRBD1 (5 bases). V shed 7 bases and J shed 4 bases, with 10 bases lying between them. The V gene's germline CDR1 is SGHAT and CDR2 FQNNGV. The CDR3 is made up of 12 amino acids. The CDR3: CASTSGSYGYTF. The DNA of the CDR3 is TGTGCCAGCACTTCAGGGAGCTATGGCTACACCTTC.

This clonotype was recorded a few times. The chain couples TRBV27 to TRBJ1-5, with 9 bases that match TRBD1. Per the germline V gene, CDR1 is MNHEY and CDR2 is SMNVEV (reference sequence). This CDR3 spans 16 amino acids. With 3 bases clipped from V and 7 bases from J, the junction kept 10 bases outside the gene matches. The CDR3 DNA reads as TGTGCCAGCAGTTTCCTCGACAGGGGGGTTTTCCAGCCCCAGCATTTT. Translation: CASSFLDRGVFQPQHF.

The V call is TRBV20-1, the J call TRBJ2-4; TRBD1 aligns across 9 bases. This CDR3 spans 20 amino acids. Per germline, CDR1 DFQATT and CDR2 SNEGSKA (reference sequence). The ends lost 3 bases at V and 2 bases at J; junction bases unmatched: 20. CDR3: CSASLPPGQGTSMTKNIQYF. CDR3 DNA: TGCAGTGCTAGTCTTCCCCCGGGACAGGGTACTAGCATGACCAAAAACATTCAGTACTTC.

The chain employs TRBV11-2 and TRBJ2-7; no firm D call. The germline gives CDR1 SGHAT, CDR2 FQNNGV. Deletions cut 3 bases from V and 2 bases from J, with 11 bases between. This CDR3 is built from 14 residues. CDR3 bases: TGTGCCAGCAGCTTTGACGGACCGCCCTACGAGCAGTACTTC. This gives the protein CASSFDGPPYEQYF.

This chain joins TRBV28 and TRBJ2-7; D perhaps matches TRBD1 (5 bases). This CDR3 has 16 residues. Germline CDR1 and CDR2: MDHEN and SYDVKM. The V end was cut by 5 bases, the J end by 0 bases, with 17 bases between. CDR3 loop: CASSLQMHQGSYEQYF. The CDR3 DNA sequence: TGTGCCAGCAGTCTCCAGATGCACCAGGGCTCCTACGAGCAGTACTTC.